This T cell receptor beta chain comes out of a study of T cells in Graves' hyperthyroidism and ophthalmopathy. Study findings and constraints: Blood also held most thyroid clonotypes expanded beyond 0.001. In simple terms, a model built on 13 V-J features told ophthalmopathy apart from stable hyperthyroidism.

Uncontrolled infection, other autoimmune disease, pregnancy or lactation excluded patients. The source of the PBMCs was 8.5 to 10 ml of fresh peripheral blood. What was amplified from RNA transcripts were TCR beta CDR3 regions. With the HTBI primer set, the TCR CDR3 went through a first round of RT-PCR. TCRdb re-called the multiplex PCR reads through MiXCR, storing one row per CDR3 protein. This table holds 530,000 or so distinct CDR3 sequences, approximately 17% found once. This clonotype was seen many times. Antigen specificity is unknown. Trimming stripped 1 base from V and 1 base from J, with 12 bases between. The CDR3 runs to 16 residues. CDR1 is SGHRS and CDR2 is YFSETQ in the germline V gene.

Sequencing was done on a sample of blood. The rearrangement joins TRBV5-1 to TRBJ2-4, with no clear D. This clonotype was sampled from a woman aged 18-29 years with Graves' ophthalmopathy. This chain's CDR3 is CASSLNVPGAKNIQYF. The CDR3 coding sequence is TGCGCCAGCAGCTTGAACGTCCCCGGGGCCAAAAACATTCAGTACTTC. The full variable domain, its missing parts supplied by reference TRBV5-1 and TRBJ2-4, is KAGVTQTPRYLIKTRGQQVTLSCSPISGHRSVSWYQQTPGQGLQFLFEYFSETQRNKGNFPGRFSGRQFSNSRSEMNVSTLELGDSALYLCASSLNVPGAKNIQYFGAGTRLSVL.